This entry is about one T cell receptor beta chain. Its antigen is unknown. The data originate from a study of shared clonotypes between healthy human individuals. CDR3 length: 14 residues. The germline V gene has CDR1 SGDLS and CDR2 YYNGEE. V lost 0 bases, J lost 8 bases, and 12 bases lay in between. Overall study findings and caveats: Donor clonotype sharing was expected to depend on sequencing depth.

Using immunoSEQ multiplex PCR, the repertoire was profiled, and TCRdb retains in-frame clones only, with some absent. The data contain about 500,000 clones, 75% to 80% of them singletons. The gene calls are TRBV9 and TRBJ2-1; TRBD2 is a possible D gene (6 bases). This receptor was taken from a middle-aged woman in good health. Some clones in this sample may be carry-over from other donors' samples. Source material: PBMCs. This chain's CDR3 is CASSVGGGTHEQFF. The CDR3 DNA follows: TGTGCCAGCAGCGTAGGTGGGGGGACCCATGAGCAGTTCTTC.